Each of the 28 T cell receptor beta chains below was sequenced from the same sample in a study of neoadjuvant anti-PD-1 for oral cavity cancer. Time point of the sample: after neoadjuvant nivolumab, at surgical resection. Profiling relied on immunoSEQ multiplex PCR, and the TCRdb table lists in-frame clones only, not all of them. Here the sample spans some 14,000 clones, less than 80% being singletons. The sample here was PBMCs, taken after nivolumab (anti-PD-1) treatment. These TCRs come from a person aged 35 to 85 with oral cavity squamous cell carcinoma.

The rearrangement uses TRBV20-1 and TRBJ1-2; D is unresolved. Germline V lookup: CDR1 DFQATT, CDR2 SNEGSKA (reference sequence). There are 11 residues in the CDR3. The V and J ends lost 3 bases and 2 bases respectively, with 4 bases between them. The CDR3 sequence is CSARPNYGYTF. In DNA form, the CDR3 reads TGCAGTGCTAGGCCGAACTATGGCTACACCTTC.

The chain joins TRBV9 to TRBJ2-3; TRBD2 aligns across 8 bases. Trimming at V came to 5 bases and at J to 4 bases, leaving 9 bases not matched to a gene. This CDR3 region has 15 residues. Germline CDR1 reads SGDLS; CDR2 reads YYNGEE. The CDR3 DNA reads TGTGCCAGCAGATCAAGCGGGAGTGTCTCAGATACGCAGTATTTT. Encoded protein: CASRSSGSVSDTQYF.

The CDR3 reads CASSSTYEQYF. The DNA of the CDR3 is TGTGCCAGCAGCTCGACCTACGAGCAGTACTTC. The chain links TRBV7-9 to TRBJ2-7; D not resolved. Trimming cost V 4 bases and J 2 bases, with 3 bases left between them. The CDR3 is 11 residues long. Germline values: CDR1 SEHNR, CDR2 FQNEAQ (reference sequence). Full variable domain (missing parts from reference TRBV7-9 and TRBJ2-7): DTGVSQNPRHKITKRGQNVTFRCDPISEHNRLYWYRQTLGQGPEFLTYFQNEAQLEKSRLLSDRFSAERPKGSFSTLEIQRTEQGDSAMYLCASSSTYEQYFGPGTRLTVT.

This chain uses TRBV21-1 with TRBJ1-2. TRBV21-1 is tagged as a pseudogene. This CDR3 is built from 15 residues. The CDR3, as DNA: TGTGCCAGCAGCAAAGCGCTTAGGGGGGCTCGTGGCTACACCTTC. This encodes CASSKALRGARGYTF.

This rearrangement joins TRBV10-3 to TRBJ2-3; TRBD2 agrees at 12 bases. The germline V gene encodes CDR1 ENHRY and CDR2 SYGVKD. This CDR3 is 15 amino acids long. J was trimmed by 4 bases and V by 5 bases; bases with no gene match: 4. CDR3 loop: CAISSTSGSSDTQYF. Here the CDR3 DNA reads TGTGCCATCAGTTCGACTAGCGGGAGTTCAGATACGCAGTATTTT.

The V gene is TRBV7-2, the J gene TRBJ2-6; perhaps TRBD2 as D (5 bases). V was cut by 1 base and J by 2 bases, with 18 bases left in between. This CDR3 is 19 amino acids long. Germline values: CDR1 SGHTA, CDR2 FQGNSA. The CDR3 region has the DNA TGTGCCAGCAGCTTAGTGGCGGGTCTACCCGGTGCTGGGGCCAACGTCCTGACTTTC. It translates to CASSLVAGLPGAGANVLTF.

The chain links TRBV27 to TRBJ1-5; D gene ambiguous. The V end was cut by 4 bases, the J end by 4 bases, with 11 bases between. The CDR3 extends over 14 amino acids. Germline loops: CDR1 MNHEY, CDR2 SMNVEV (reference sequence). CDR3 loop: CASSSSVRNQPQHF. DNA of the CDR3: TGTGCCAGCAGTTCCTCAGTCCGGAATCAGCCCCAGCATTTT.

V is TRBV9 and J is TRBJ1-3; D remains ambiguous. CDR1 is SGDLS and CDR2 is YYNGEE in the germline V gene. There are 16 residues in the CDR3. The V end was cut by 3 bases, the J end by 0 bases, with 13 bases between. The CDR3 sequence is CASSAPSGDSGNTIYF. The CDR3 DNA reads TGTGCCAGCAGCGCTCCATCGGGAGACTCTGGAAACACCATATATTTT.

This clone has a handful of counts. V and J are TRBV6-6 and TRBJ1-2, with D hard to call. Trimming removed 2 bases from V and 8 bases from J, with 12 bases in between. This CDR3 spans 13 amino acids. Germline CDR1 MNHNY, CDR2 SVGAGI (reference sequence). CDR3 nucleotides: TGTGCCAGCAGTTACGACGAGGGAACAGGCTACACCTTC. This codes for CASSYDEGTGYTF.

CDR3 nucleotides: TGTGCCAGCAGCGTAGGTGGAACTAGCCCCGAGCAGTACTTC. Translating it yields CASSVGGTSPEQYF. This chain connects TRBV9 to TRBJ2-7, with TRBD2 as a possible D gene (6 bases). The germline V gene has CDR1 SGDLS and CDR2 YYNGEE. Between the trimmed V and J ends, which lost 0 bases and 6 bases, there was a span of 13 bases. The CDR3 extends over 14 amino acids.

The gene calls are TRBV4-2 and TRBJ2-7; D unclear. The ends were cut back, 0 bases at V and 0 bases at J, with 6 bases in the middle. CDR3 length: 14 amino acids. Germline V gives CDR1 LGHNA, CDR2 YNFKEQ. The CDR3: CASSQEGNSYEQYF. CDR3 DNA: TGTGCCAGCAGCCAAGAGGGGAACTCCTACGAGCAGTACTTC.

This chain links TRBV5-1 with TRBJ1-1; D is uncertain. Germline V CDR1 and CDR2: SGHRS, YFSETQ. V was clipped by 0 bases and J by 8 bases, with 8 bases between them. There are 12 residues in the CDR3. In DNA, the CDR3 is TGCGCCAGCAGCTTGGCGGTAGGGGAAGCTTTCTTT. It yields the protein CASSLAVGEAFF.

This chain uses TRBV6-6 with TRBJ2-3, with a weak D call TRBD2 (6 bases). Germline CDR1 reads MNHNY; CDR2 reads SVGAGI (reference sequence). V lost 6 bases and J lost 3, with 13 bases in between. CDR3 length: 14 amino acids. DNA of the CDR3: TGTGCCAGCAGCCTACTAGCCCCGACAGATACGCAGTATTTT. Translation gives CASSLLAPTDTQYF.

The V call is TRBV27, the J call TRBJ2-7, with D possibly being TRBD1 (6 bases). Between the trimmed V and J ends, which lost 5 bases and 2 bases, there was a span of 16 bases. The CDR3 contains 15 residues. Per germline, CDR1 MNHEY and CDR2 SMNVEV (reference sequence). The CDR3 coding sequence is TGTGCCAGCAGTCCGCTTACAGGGAACCCCTACGAGCAGTACTTC. This sequence encodes CASSPLTGNPYEQYF.

This clone came up a few times. The chain carries TRBV19 and TRBJ2-5; D possibly corresponds to TRBD1 (6 bases). V was trimmed by 5 bases and J by 5 bases, leaving 12 bases between them. The V gene's germline CDR1 is LNHDA and CDR2 SQIVND (reference sequence). This CDR3 is built from 13 residues. For the CDR3, the DNA is TGTGCCAGTAGTCTCTGGGGGCGGGAGACCCAGTACTTC. This sequence encodes CASSLWGRETQYF.

The CDR3: CAWTPSPGTRGALGGYTF. Written as DNA, the CDR3 is TGTGCCTGGACCCCAAGTCCGGGTACAAGAGGGGCACTGGGCGGCTACACCTTC. V usage is TRBV30 and J usage is TRBJ1-2, with D perhaps matching TRBD1 (5 bases). The CDR3 is 18 amino acids. Trimming took off 4 bases at V and 8 bases at J, with 32 bases between the two ends. Looked up from germline, CDR1 is GTSNPN and CDR2 is SVGIG (reference sequence). The full variable domain, its missing parts supplied by reference TRBV30 and TRBJ1-2, is SQTIHQWPATLVQPVGSPLSLECTVEGTSNPNLYWYRQAAGRGLQLLFYSVGIGQISSEVPQNLSASRPQDRQFILSSKKLLLSDSGFYLCAWTPSPGTRGALGGYTFGSGTRLTVV.

This clone turned up a few times. The J gene is TRBJ2-4, the V gene TRBV14; no definite D call. Trimming shortened V by 1 base and J by 7 bases, and 11 bases separated the two germline ends. Germline V gene sequence: CDR1 SGHDN, CDR2 FVKESK. The CDR3 has 14 amino acids. The CDR3 DNA sequence: TGTGCCAGCAGCCAAGGTTACACTGGGAACATTCAGTACTTC. Its translation is CASSQGYTGNIQYF.

The V and J genes are TRBV11-2 and TRBJ1-2, with TRBD1 matching 7 bases. Unmatched junction bases numbered 2, after V lost 3 bases and J lost 1 base. CDR3 size: 14 residues. Germline V gene sequence: CDR1 SGHAT, CDR2 FQNNGV. The CDR3 DNA is TGTGCCAGCAGCTTCACAGGGGTTAACTATGGCTACACCTTC. Translating gives CASSFTGVNYGYTF.

V usage is TRBV19 and J usage is TRBJ1-5; 8 bases agree with TRBD1. Germline trimming cut 4 bases from V and 11 bases from J; bases unmatched to any gene: 4. Germline assignment: CDR1 LNHDA and CDR2 SQIVND (reference sequence). This CDR3 has 12 amino acids. Here the CDR3 reads CASSTGTGSQHF. In nucleotides, the CDR3 is TGTGCCAGTAGTACGGGGACAGGTTCCCAGCATTTT.

The chain has TRBV21-1 and TRBJ1-4. TRBV21-1 is a known pseudogene. The CDR3 loop spans 18 amino acids. In DNA, the CDR3 is TGTGCCAGCAGCAATCTAGGAGCGGACATCGCAACTAATGAAAAACTGTTTTTT. Translation gives CASSNLGADIATNEKLFF.

CDR3 region: CASSIGTGKGYEQYF. The CDR3 region has the DNA TGTGCCAGCAGCATTGGGACAGGGAAGGGGTACGAGCAGTACTTC. The chain recombines TRBV7-9 with TRBJ2-7, with 9 bases matching TRBD1. Germline CDR1 is SEHNR and CDR2 is FQNEAQ (reference sequence). The CDR3 spans 15 residues. V was pared by 5 bases and J by 4 bases, with 9 bases of the junction left unmatched.

The chain couples TRBV13 to TRBJ2-2; 7 nucleotides agree with TRBD2. The junction had 8 bases not matched to a gene; V was cut back by 2 bases and J by 2 bases. CDR1 and CDR2 (germline): PRHDT, FYEKMQ (reference sequence). This CDR3 comprises 17 residues. The CDR3 sequence is CASSLRAGRTNTGELFF. CDR3 DNA: TGTGCCAGCAGCTTAAGAGCGGGGCGGACTAACACCGGGGAGCTGTTTTTT.

V is TRBV27 and J is TRBJ1-5, with 12 bases aligning to TRBD1. Germline V CDR1 and CDR2: MNHEY, SMNVEV (reference sequence). V dropped 0 bases and J dropped 1; count of bases not matched to a gene: 7. This CDR3 has 19 amino acids. The CDR3 reads CASSLSPGQGALSNQPQHF. For the CDR3, the DNA is TGTGCCAGCAGTTTATCACCGGGACAGGGGGCTTTAAGCAATCAGCCCCAGCATTTT.

V usage is TRBV19 and J usage is TRBJ1-4; D is undetermined. The V end was cut by 3 bases, the J end by 8 bases, with 13 bases between. Germline CDR1 reads LNHDA; CDR2 reads SQIVND (reference sequence). The CDR3 has 14 residues. The CDR3 DNA reads as TGTGCCAGTAGTATTTTGGAGACGGGGGAAAAACTGTTTTTT. As protein: CASSILETGEKLFF. The variable domain in full, completed from reference TRBV19 and TRBJ1-4, reads DGGITQSPKYLFRKEGQNVTLSCEQNLNHDAMYWYRQDPGQGLRLIYYSQIVNDFQKGDIAEGYSVSREKKESFPLTVTSAQKNPTAFYLCASSILETGEKLFFGSGTQLSVL.

The chain couples TRBV19 to TRBJ1-1; 12 nucleotides match TRBD1. Germline CDR1 and CDR2: LNHDA and SQIVND (reference sequence). With 8 bases clipped from V and 5 bases from J, the junction kept 6 bases outside the gene matches. The CDR3 runs 14 residues. The CDR3 nucleotides read TGTGCCAGTCCCGGGACAGGGGGCTGGACTGAAGCTTTCTTT. It is translated as CASPGTGGWTEAFF. The full variable domain, its missing parts supplied by reference TRBV19 and TRBJ1-1, is DGGITQSPKYLFRKEGQNVTLSCEQNLNHDAMYWYRQDPGQGLRLIYYSQIVNDFQKGDIAEGYSVSREKKESFPLTVTSAQKNPTAFYLCASPGTGGWTEAFFGQGTRLTVV.

This clone was found a few times. The V call is TRBV7-9, the J call TRBJ2-7; TRBD1 agrees at 10 bases. V lost 0 bases to trimming and J lost 5 bases; unmatched junction nucleotides: 7. Germline-derived CDR1 and CDR2 are SEHNR and FQNEAQ (reference sequence). The CDR3 extends over 16 amino acids. The CDR3, as DNA: TGTGCCAGCAGCTTAGCTGGAGGACAGGGGGGCCACGAGCAGTACTTC. Translation gives CASSLAGGQGGHEQYF.

The chain couples TRBV28 to TRBJ1-1; D is perhaps TRBD1 (6 bases). The CDR3 length is 14 residues. The V gene lost 5 bases and the J gene lost 1 base, with 11 bases spanning the gap. The V gene's germline CDR1 is MDHEN and CDR2 SYDVKM. DNA of the CDR3: TGTGCCAGCAGTCGGGGGACACGGAACACTGAAGCTTTCTTT. Translated: CASSRGTRNTEAFF.

The gene calls are TRBV2 and TRBJ2-4, with no clear D. CDR3 length: 12 amino acids. Germline CDR1 SNHLY, CDR2 FYNNEI. Trimming took off 3 bases at V and 7 bases at J, with 7 bases between the two ends. CDR3: CASSDNHNIQYF. CDR3 bases: TGTGCCAGCAGTGATAATCACAACATTCAGTACTTC.